This passage covers 2 T cell receptor beta chains from one sample sequenced in a study of blood T cell repertoires in COVID-19 (dated by TCRdb to about 2020). The library was produced with the immunoSEQ multiplex PCR assay. TCRdb retrieved this table from immuneACCESS and kept in-frame rearrangements only. Not all clones are present; in checked studies, unresolved V genes account for under half, and no reason is known for the remainder. For this sample there are 250,000 to 300,000 clones; 75% to 90% appear just once. Of the sample, roughly 1.6% falls within the top ten clones. Sequencing was done on a sample of peripheral blood. The receptors were sampled from a middle-aged woman who had recovered from COVID-19.

This chain links TRBV19 with TRBJ1-2; D call uncertain. The CDR3 loop spans 13 amino acids. CDR1 LNHDA and CDR2 SQIVND come from the germline V gene (reference sequence). The V end lost 3 bases, the J end lost 4 bases, and 9 bases lay between the germline ends. The CDR3 coding sequence is TGTGCCAGTAGTATGGGCCAGACCTATGGCTACACCTTC. Amino acids: CASSMGQTYGYTF.

The J gene is TRBJ2-5, the V gene TRBV5-6; 7 bases line up with TRBD1. The CDR3 spans 14 residues. Germline CDR1 reads SGHDT; CDR2 reads YYEEEE. Trimming took 4 bases from V and 0 from J; bases not matched to a gene: 3. In DNA, the CDR3 is TGTGCCAGCAGCCCCGGGACAGACCAAGAGACCCAGTACTTC. Its translation is CASSPGTDQETQYF.